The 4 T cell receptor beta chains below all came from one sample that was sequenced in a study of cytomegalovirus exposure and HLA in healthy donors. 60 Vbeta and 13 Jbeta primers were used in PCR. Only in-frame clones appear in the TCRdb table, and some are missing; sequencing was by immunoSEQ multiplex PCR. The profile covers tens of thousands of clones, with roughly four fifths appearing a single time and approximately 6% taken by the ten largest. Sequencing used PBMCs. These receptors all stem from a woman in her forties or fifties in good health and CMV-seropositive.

CDR3 nucleotide sequence: TGTGCCAGCAGTACATCTCGGACAGGAAACTATGGCTACACCTTC. It translates to CASSTSRTGNYGYTF. This chain connects TRBV27 to TRBJ1-2; 7 positions match TRBD1. The CDR3 length is 15 residues. The V gene end was trimmed by 5 bases and the J gene end by 2 bases; junction bases not matched to a gene: 8. The germline V gene encodes CDR1 MNHEY and CDR2 SMNVEV (reference sequence).

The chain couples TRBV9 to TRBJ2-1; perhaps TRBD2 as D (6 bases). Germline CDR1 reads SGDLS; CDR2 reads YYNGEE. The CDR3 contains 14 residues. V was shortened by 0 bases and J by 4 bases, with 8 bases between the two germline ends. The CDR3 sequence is CASSVGGGYNEQFF. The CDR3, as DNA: TGTGCCAGCAGCGTAGGAGGAGGGTACAATGAGCAGTTCTTC.

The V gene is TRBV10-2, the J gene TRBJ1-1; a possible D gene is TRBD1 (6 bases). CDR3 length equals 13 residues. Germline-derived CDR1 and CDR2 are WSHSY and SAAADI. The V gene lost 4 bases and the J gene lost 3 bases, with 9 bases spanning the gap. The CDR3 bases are TGCGCCAGCAGTGGCGACAGGCACACTGAAGCTTTCTTT. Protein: CASSGDRHTEAFF.

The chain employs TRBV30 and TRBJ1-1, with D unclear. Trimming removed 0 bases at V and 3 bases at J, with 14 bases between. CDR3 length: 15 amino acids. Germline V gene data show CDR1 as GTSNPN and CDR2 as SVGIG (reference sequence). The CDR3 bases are TGTGCCTGGAGTGTATTTGGTGTCGGTGACACTGAAGCTTTCTTT. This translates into CAWSVFGVGDTEAFF.